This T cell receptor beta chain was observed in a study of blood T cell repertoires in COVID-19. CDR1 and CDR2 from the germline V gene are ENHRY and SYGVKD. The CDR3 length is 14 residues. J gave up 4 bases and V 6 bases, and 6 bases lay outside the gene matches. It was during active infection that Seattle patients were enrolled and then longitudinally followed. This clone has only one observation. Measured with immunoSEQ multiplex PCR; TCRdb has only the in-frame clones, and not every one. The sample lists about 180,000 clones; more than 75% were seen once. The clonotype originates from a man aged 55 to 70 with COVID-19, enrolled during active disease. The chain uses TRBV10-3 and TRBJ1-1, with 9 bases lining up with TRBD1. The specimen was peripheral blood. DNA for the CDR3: TGTGCCATCAGGGACAGGGGTGGGCGCACTGAAGCTTTCTTT. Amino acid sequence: CAIRDRGGRTEAFF.